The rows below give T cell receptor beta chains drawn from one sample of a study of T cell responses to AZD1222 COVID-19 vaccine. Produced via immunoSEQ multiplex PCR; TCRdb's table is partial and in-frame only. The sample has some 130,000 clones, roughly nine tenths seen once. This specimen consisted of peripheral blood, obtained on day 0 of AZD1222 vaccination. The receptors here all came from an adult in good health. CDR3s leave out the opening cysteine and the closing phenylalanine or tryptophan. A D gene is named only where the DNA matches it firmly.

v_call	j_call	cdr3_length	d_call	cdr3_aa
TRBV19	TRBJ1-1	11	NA	ASSIERSTEAF
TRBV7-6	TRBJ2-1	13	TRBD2	ASSSRGGLNNEQF
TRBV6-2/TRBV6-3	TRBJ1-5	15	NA	ASSYLRDGGRVRPQH
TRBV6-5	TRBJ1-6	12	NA	ASRPDTGRSPLH
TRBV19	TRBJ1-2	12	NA	ASSIGQDSYGYT
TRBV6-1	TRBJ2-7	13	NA	ASSEVGGITYEQY
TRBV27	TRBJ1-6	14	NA	ASSTGQVMNNSPLH
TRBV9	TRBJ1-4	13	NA	ASSLGPGTSEKLF
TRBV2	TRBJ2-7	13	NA	ASSEDSGVGLEQY
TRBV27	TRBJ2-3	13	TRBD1	ASSGTETSTDTQY
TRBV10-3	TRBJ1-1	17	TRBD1	AISGTGLRSSPANTEAF
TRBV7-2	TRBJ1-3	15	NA	ASSLRPGGAGGNTIY
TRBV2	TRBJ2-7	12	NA	ASSRDPPAYEQY
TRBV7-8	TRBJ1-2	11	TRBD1	ASSSDRGGGYT
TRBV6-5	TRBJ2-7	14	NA	ASSFPGGGPNYEQY
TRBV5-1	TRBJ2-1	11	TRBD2	ASSSLGGNEQF
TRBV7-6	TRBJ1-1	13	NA	ASSLDGSRGTEAF
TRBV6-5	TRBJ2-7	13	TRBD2	ASSQLAGETYEQY
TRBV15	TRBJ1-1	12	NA	ATSSDGRDTEAF
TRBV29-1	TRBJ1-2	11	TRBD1	SASTGDNYGYT
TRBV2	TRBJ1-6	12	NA	ASTTRGDNSPLH
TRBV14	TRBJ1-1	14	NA	ASSQGGFLLNTEAF
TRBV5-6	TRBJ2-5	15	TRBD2	ASSSPRLAGRQETQY
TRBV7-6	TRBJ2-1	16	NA	ASSLAASWGVTYNEQF
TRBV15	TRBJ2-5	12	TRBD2	ATSDPGPGRAQY
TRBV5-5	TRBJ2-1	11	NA	ASSLGVYNEQF
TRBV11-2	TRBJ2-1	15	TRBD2	ASSPGLTSGASNEQF
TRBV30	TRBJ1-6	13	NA	AWGLPGERNSPLH
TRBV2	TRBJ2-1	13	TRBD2	ASRGTSGDNNEQF
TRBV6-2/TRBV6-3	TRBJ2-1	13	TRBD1	ASSYETGWTNEQF
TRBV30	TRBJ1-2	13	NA	AWSKAVDPNYGYT
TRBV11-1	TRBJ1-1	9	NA	ASSLENEAF
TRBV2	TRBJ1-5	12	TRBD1	ASRRQGLNQSQH
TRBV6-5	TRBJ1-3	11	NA	ASRREAGNTIY
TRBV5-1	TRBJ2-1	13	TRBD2	ASSLYGGGANEQF
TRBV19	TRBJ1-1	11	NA	ASKDLGNTEAF
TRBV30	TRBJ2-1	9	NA	AYPGGGEQF
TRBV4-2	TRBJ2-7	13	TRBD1	ASSQNWDSSYEQY
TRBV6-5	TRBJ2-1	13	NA	ASSTRGGLGYEQF
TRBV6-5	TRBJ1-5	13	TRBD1	ASIINTGGGQPQH
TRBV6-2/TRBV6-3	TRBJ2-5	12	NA	ASSYGGSQETQY
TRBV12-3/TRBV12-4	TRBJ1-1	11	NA	ASSLEGNAEAF
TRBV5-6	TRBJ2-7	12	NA	ASSLAGMTYEQY